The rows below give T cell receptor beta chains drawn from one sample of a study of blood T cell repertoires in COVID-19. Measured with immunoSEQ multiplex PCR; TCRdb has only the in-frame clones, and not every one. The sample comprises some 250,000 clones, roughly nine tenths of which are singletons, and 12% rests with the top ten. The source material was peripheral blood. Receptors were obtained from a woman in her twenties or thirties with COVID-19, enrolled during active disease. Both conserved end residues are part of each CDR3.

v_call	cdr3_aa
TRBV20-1	CSASHRETQYF
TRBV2	CASTPDSSKNTGELFF
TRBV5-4	CASSLAVESTEAFF
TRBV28	CASSLQREQFF
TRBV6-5	CASSLGDRANSPLHF
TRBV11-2	CASSSIRGTGELFF
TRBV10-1	CASSESGQGTYEQYF
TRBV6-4	CASSDVKGATNTEAFF
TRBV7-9	CASSDGTGGWNEQYF
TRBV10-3	CAISEPGIETQYF
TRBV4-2	CASSQDLWVTSGQETQYF
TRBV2	CASSAGTVNTEAFF
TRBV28	CASSPPGGFYEQYF
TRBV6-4	CASSDSAGDTEAFF
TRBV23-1	CASSQIFRLASEQYF